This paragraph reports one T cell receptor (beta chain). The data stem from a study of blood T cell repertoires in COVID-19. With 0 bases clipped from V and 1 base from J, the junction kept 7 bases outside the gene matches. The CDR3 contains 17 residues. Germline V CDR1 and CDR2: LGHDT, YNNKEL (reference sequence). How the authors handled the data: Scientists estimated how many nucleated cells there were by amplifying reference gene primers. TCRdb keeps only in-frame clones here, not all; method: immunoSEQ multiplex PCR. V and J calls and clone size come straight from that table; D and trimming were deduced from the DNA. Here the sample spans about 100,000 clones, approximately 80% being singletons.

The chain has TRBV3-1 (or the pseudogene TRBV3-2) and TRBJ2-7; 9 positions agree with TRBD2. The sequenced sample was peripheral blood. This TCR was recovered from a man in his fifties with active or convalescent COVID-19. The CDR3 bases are TGTGCCAGCAGCCAAGATCTGAGTAGCGGGAGTTCCTACGAGCAGTACTTC. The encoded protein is CASSQDLSSGSSYEQYF.